The clone carrying this T cell receptor beta chain was observed a few times. This sample was taken from a study of blood T cell repertoires in COVID-19. Study background: Acute and convalescent COVID-19 specimens originated in the United States, Italy and Spain.

Seattle patient enrollment occurred during active infection, with longitudinal follow-up thereafter. Method: immunoSEQ multiplex PCR; TCRdb's copy keeps in-frame clones and lacks some. The sample has approximately 110,000 clones, about 93% seen once. Germline V gene data show CDR1 as LGHDT and CDR2 as YNNKEL (reference sequence). Trimming removed 1 base from V and 7 bases from J; junction bases left unmatched: 9. CDR3 length: 16 amino acids. This clonotype was obtained from a man aged 50-59 years with COVID-19, enrolled during active disease. Sequenced material: peripheral blood. J is TRBJ1-5 and V is TRBV3-1 (or the pseudogene TRBV3-2), with 8 bases lining up with TRBD1. CDR3 bases: TGTGCCAGCAGCCAAGCGGCAGGGGGCCGGGGCCAGCCCCAGCATTTT. Protein product: CASSQAAGGRGQPQHF.